A selection of T cell receptor beta chains follows, all from one sample in a study of shared clonotypes between healthy human individuals. Assay: immunoSEQ multiplex PCR; the TCRdb copy retains only in-frame clones and omits some. The sample lists about 2.2 million clones; 80% to 95% were seen once. Sequences were obtained from naive CD8+ T cells from PBMCs. The receptors shown here come from a man between 18 and 35 years old in good health. Some clones in this sample may be carry-over from other donors' samples. Both conserved end residues are part of each CDR3. A D gene is named only where the DNA matches it firmly. Clone size is given for some rows only: seen once, a few or many times, or a class if the clone is expanded.

d_call,clone_size,j_call,v_call,cdr3_aa,cdr3_nt
.,.,TRBJ1-1,TRBV7-9,CASSRVMNTEAFF,TGTGCCAGCAGTCGGGTTATGAACACTGAAGCTTTCTTT
TRBD2,.,TRBJ2-3,TRBV28,CASSASGSGDTQYF,TGTGCCAGCAGTGCTAGCGGGAGTGGCGATACGCAGTATTTT
.,.,TRBJ2-7,TRBV28,CASSRQGNYEQYF,TGTGCCAGCAGCCGCCAGGGAAACTACGAGCAGTACTTC
.,.,TRBJ2-7,TRBV18,CASSPLGGLGGEQYF,TGTGCCAGCTCACCACTCGGCGGTCTGGGGGGTGAGCAGTACTTC
TRBD2,.,TRBJ2-1,TRBV27,CASSSLAVSSSYNEQFF,TGTGCCAGCAGTTCTCTAGCGGTTTCATCCTCCTACAATGAGCAGTTCTTC
TRBD1,.,TRBJ2-5,TRBV10-1,CASSGDRDRGEETQYF,TGCGCCAGCAGTGGCGACCGGGACAGGGGGGAAGAGACCCAGTACTTC
.,.,TRBJ2-7,TRBV7-9,CASSLTDYEQYF,TGTGCCAGCAGCCTGACAGACTACGAGCAGTACTTC
.,.,TRBJ2-2,TRBV27,CASSFLPTGELFF,TGTGCCAGCAGTTTTCTTCCCACCGGGGAGCTGTTTTTT
.,once,TRBJ2-1,TRBV29-1,CSGKTGLSRGNEQFF,TGCAGCGGGAAAACGGGGCTCTCGCGGGGCAATGAGCAGTTCTTC
TRBD2,.,TRBJ2-5,TRBV4-3,CASSQVRPPAGTRVMGETQYF,TGCGCCAGCAGCCAAGTTAGACCCCCCGCCGGGACTAGGGTAATGGGGGAGACCCAGTACTTC
.,.,TRBJ2-3,TRBV9,CASSQGGSTDTQYF,TGTGCCAGCAGCCAGGGAGGAAGCACAGATACGCAGTATTTT
TRBD1,.,TRBJ1-2,TRBV27,CASSYGTGNGYTF,TGTGCCAGCAGTTACGGGACAGGGAATGGCTACACCTTC
TRBD2,.,TRBJ2-1,TRBV4-1,CASSPFPTSGSSYNEQFF,TGCGCCAGCAGCCCCTTTCCGACTAGCGGAAGCTCCTACAATGAGCAGTTCTTC